Given below is one T cell receptor beta chain in context. Using immunoSEQ multiplex PCR, the repertoire was profiled, and TCRdb retains in-frame clones only, with some absent. The sample lists around 320,000 clones, about 85% seen once, with around 2% in the top ten. Unmatched junction bases numbered 12, after V lost 5 bases and J lost 0 bases. The CDR3 has 18 amino acids. CDR1 is SGHTA and CDR2 is FQGNSA in the germline V gene. The data belong to a study of Ad26.COV2.S vaccination and SARS-CoV-2 variants. Indicated treatment: approximately 18 received Ad26.COV2.S at low or high dose, single or two shots; roughly five received placebo; per-sample allocation not given. Repertoires come from day 63 after the first vaccine or placebo injection.

Specimen: peripheral blood, collected in a trial of Ad26.COV2.S vaccine versus placebo. The chain carries TRBV7-2 and TRBJ2-4; 8 nucleotides line up with TRBD2. The source of this sequence is a person between 18 and 59 years old who received the Ad26.COV2.S COVID-19 vaccine or a placebo. The CDR3: CASSPRGSGASAKNIQYF. CDR3 DNA sequence: TGTGCCAGCAGCCCACGAGGTAGCGGGGCCTCAGCCAAAAACATTCAGTACTTC.